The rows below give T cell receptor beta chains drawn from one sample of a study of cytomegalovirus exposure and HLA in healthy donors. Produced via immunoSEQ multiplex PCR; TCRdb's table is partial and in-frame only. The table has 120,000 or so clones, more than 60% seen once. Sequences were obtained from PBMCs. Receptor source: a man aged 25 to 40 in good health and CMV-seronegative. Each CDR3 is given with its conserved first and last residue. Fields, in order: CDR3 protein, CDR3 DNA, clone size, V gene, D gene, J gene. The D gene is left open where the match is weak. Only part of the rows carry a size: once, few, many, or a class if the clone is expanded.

CDR3aa: CASSPGQHSGNTIYF; CDR3nt: TGTGCCAGCTCACCAGGGCAGCACTCTGGAAACACCATATATTTT; abundance: few; v_gene: TRBV18; d_gene: .; j_gene: TRBJ1-3
CDR3aa: CSAIYTEAFF; CDR3nt: TGCAGTGCTATCTACACTGAAGCTTTCTTT; abundance: .; v_gene: TRBV20-1; d_gene: .; j_gene: TRBJ1-1
CDR3aa: CASSLDRGKVETQYF; CDR3nt: TGTGCCAGCAGCTTGGACAGGGGAAAGGTAGAGACCCAGTACTTC; abundance: .; v_gene: TRBV7-2; d_gene: TRBD1; j_gene: TRBJ2-5
CDR3aa: CASFTKGTGVRYEQYF; CDR3nt: TGTGCCAGCTTTACGAAGGGGACAGGGGTTCGGTACGAGCAGTACTTC; abundance: .; v_gene: TRBV28; d_gene: TRBD1; j_gene: TRBJ2-7
CDR3aa: CASSLEGAGSVEQYF; CDR3nt: TGCGCCAGCAGCTTGGAGGGCGCAGGGTCTGTCGAGCAGTACTTC; abundance: .; v_gene: TRBV5-1; d_gene: .; j_gene: TRBJ2-7
CDR3aa: CALYGGVSTEAFF; CDR3nt: TGTGCCTTATACGGGGGAGTTAGCACTGAAGCTTTCTTT; abundance: .; v_gene: TRBV30; d_gene: .; j_gene: TRBJ1-1
CDR3aa: CASSSGLAGGPAPYEQYF; CDR3nt: TGCGCCAGCAGCTCGGGACTAGCGGGAGGCCCTGCCCCCTACGAGCAGTACTTC; abundance: .; v_gene: TRBV5-1; d_gene: TRBD2; j_gene: TRBJ2-7
CDR3aa: CASSTTHEQYF; CDR3nt: TGTGCCAGCAGTACGACTCACGAGCAGTACTTC; abundance: .; v_gene: TRBV27; d_gene: .; j_gene: TRBJ2-7
CDR3aa: CASSEQGSGYGYTF; CDR3nt: TGTGCCAGCAGTGAACAGGGATCGGGCTATGGCTACACCTTC; abundance: .; v_gene: TRBV6-4; d_gene: .; j_gene: TRBJ1-2
CDR3aa: CASSSDRGVEQYF; CDR3nt: TGTGCCAGCAGCTCGGACAGGGGGGTCGAGCAGTACTTC; abundance: .; v_gene: TRBV5-6; d_gene: TRBD1; j_gene: TRBJ2-7
CDR3aa: CASSKGTSGRGSSYNEQFF; CDR3nt: TGTGCCAGCAGCAAAGGGACTAGCGGGAGGGGTAGCTCCTACAATGAGCAGTTCTTC; abundance: .; v_gene: TRBV7-9; d_gene: TRBD2; j_gene: TRBJ2-1
CDR3aa: CASKTGHGIPNTEAFF; CDR3nt: TGCGCCAGCAAAACGGGTCACGGAATACCGAACACTGAAGCTTTCTTT; abundance: few; v_gene: TRBV4-1; d_gene: .; j_gene: TRBJ1-1
CDR3aa: CASSLSTTGPGYTF; CDR3nt: TGTGCCAGCAGTTTATCCACGACAGGGCCTGGCTACACCTTC; abundance: .; v_gene: TRBV28; d_gene: TRBD1; j_gene: TRBJ1-2
CDR3aa: CASSYLGQGSYEQYF; CDR3nt: TGTGCCAGTAGTTATTTGGGACAGGGGTCCTACGAGCAGTACTTC; abundance: .; v_gene: TRBV19; d_gene: TRBD1; j_gene: TRBJ2-7
CDR3aa: CASSQGGRSGELFF; CDR3nt: TGTGCCAGCAGCCAGGGGGGACGCTCCGGGGAGCTGTTTTTT; abundance: .; v_gene: TRBV5-4; d_gene: .; j_gene: TRBJ2-2
CDR3aa: CASSQGAANTGELFF; CDR3nt: TGCGCCAGCAGCCAAGGGGCAGCGAACACCGGGGAGCTGTTTTTT; abundance: .; v_gene: TRBV4-3; d_gene: .; j_gene: TRBJ2-2
CDR3aa: CATSRNSRAKNIQYF; CDR3nt: TGTGCCACCAGCCGAAACAGTAGAGCCAAAAACATTCAGTACTTC; abundance: .; v_gene: TRBV15; d_gene: .; j_gene: TRBJ2-4
CDR3aa: CASSLLAQRSYNEQFF; CDR3nt: TGTGCCAGCAGCTTACTAGCCCAACGCTCCTACAATGAGCAGTTCTTC; abundance: .; v_gene: TRBV7-2; d_gene: .; j_gene: TRBJ2-1
CDR3aa: CASSPQTGKNEKLFF; CDR3nt: TGTGCCAGCAGTCCTCAGACAGGGAAGAATGAAAAACTGTTTTTT; abundance: .; v_gene: TRBV27; d_gene: TRBD1; j_gene: TRBJ1-4
CDR3aa: CTSSQDHLLADYSEQFF; CDR3nt: TGCACCAGCAGCCAAGATCATTTACTAGCGGACTACAGTGAGCAGTTCTTC; abundance: .; v_gene: TRBV1; d_gene: .; j_gene: TRBJ2-1
CDR3aa: CASSPGLTNTGELFF; CDR3nt: TGTGCCAGCAGCCCAGGGTTAACGAACACCGGGGAGCTGTTTTTT; abundance: .; v_gene: TRBV11-2; d_gene: .; j_gene: TRBJ2-2
CDR3aa: CAISGTGGMNNSPLHF; CDR3nt: TGTGCCATCAGTGGGACAGGGGGAATGAATAATTCACCCCTCCACTTT; abundance: once; v_gene: TRBV10-3; d_gene: TRBD1; j_gene: TRBJ1-6
CDR3aa: CATSRPPGQGSDEQYF; CDR3nt: TGTGCCACCAGCAGACCCCCGGGACAGGGGTCTGACGAGCAGTACTTC; abundance: .; v_gene: TRBV15; d_gene: TRBD1; j_gene: TRBJ2-7
CDR3aa: CASSVNRDRPYEQYF; CDR3nt: TGTGCCAGCTCAGTAAACCGGGACAGACCCTACGAGCAGTACTTC; abundance: .; v_gene: TRBV18; d_gene: TRBD1; j_gene: TRBJ2-7
CDR3aa: CASSQEEAENYGYTF; CDR3nt: TGCGCCAGCAGCCAAGAAGAGGCTGAAAACTATGGCTACACCTTC; abundance: .; v_gene: TRBV4-1; d_gene: .; j_gene: TRBJ1-2
CDR3aa: CASSLPDSYTEAFF; CDR3nt: TGTGCCAGCAGTTTACCAGACAGTTACACTGAAGCTTTCTTT; abundance: once; v_gene: TRBV28; d_gene: .; j_gene: TRBJ1-1
CDR3aa: CASSLFSANTIYF; CDR3nt: TGTGCCAGCAGTTTATTTAGCGCGAACACCATATATTTT; abundance: .; v_gene: TRBV28; d_gene: .; j_gene: TRBJ1-3
CDR3aa: CASSQDTGGYGYTF; CDR3nt: TGCGCCAGCAGCCAAGATACGGGGGGCTATGGCTACACCTTC; abundance: .; v_gene: TRBV4-3; d_gene: .; j_gene: TRBJ1-2
CDR3aa: CASTGFIGIYEQYF; CDR3nt: TGTGCCAGCACCGGATTTATCGGGATATACGAGCAGTACTTC; abundance: .; v_gene: TRBV7-8; d_gene: .; j_gene: TRBJ2-7
CDR3aa: CAWSVGGPSYEQYF; CDR3nt: TGTGCCTGGAGTGTAGGCGGTCCCTCCTACGAGCAGTACTTC; abundance: .; v_gene: TRBV30; d_gene: .; j_gene: TRBJ2-7
CDR3aa: CASSFDPGQGRLGQETQYF; CDR3nt: TGTGCCAGCAGCTTCGATCCGGGACAGGGACGATTGGGCCAAGAGACCCAGTACTTC; abundance: .; v_gene: TRBV4-2; d_gene: TRBD1; j_gene: TRBJ2-5
CDR3aa: CASSLGGSGGAWEQYF; CDR3nt: TGCGCCAGCAGCTTGGGGGGGTCAGGGGGCGCGTGGGAGCAGTACTTC; abundance: .; v_gene: TRBV5-1; d_gene: TRBD1; j_gene: TRBJ2-7
CDR3aa: CASSLALAGGETQYF; CDR3nt: TGTGCCAGCAGTTTGGCCCTAGCGGGAGGGGAGACCCAGTACTTC; abundance: .; v_gene: TRBV6-5; d_gene: TRBD2; j_gene: TRBJ2-5
CDR3aa: CASSNQGSFNTEAFF; CDR3nt: TGTGCCAGCAGTAACCAGGGGTCCTTCAACACTGAAGCTTTCTTT; abundance: .; v_gene: TRBV28; d_gene: .; j_gene: TRBJ1-1
CDR3aa: CASSLPVGRETQYF; CDR3nt: TGTGCCAGCAGCTTGCCGGTCGGGAGGGAGACCCAGTACTTC; abundance: .; v_gene: TRBV5-6; d_gene: TRBD2; j_gene: TRBJ2-5
CDR3aa: CASSLTEYTEAFF; CDR3nt: TGTGCCAGCAGTTTAACAGAGTACACTGAAGCTTTCTTT; abundance: .; v_gene: TRBV28; d_gene: .; j_gene: TRBJ1-1
CDR3aa: CASSLGGQGRGEQYF; CDR3nt: TGTGCCAGCAGTTTAGGGGGACAGGGTAGGGGCGAGCAGTACTTC; abundance: .; v_gene: TRBV28; d_gene: TRBD1; j_gene: TRBJ2-7
CDR3aa: CASSRDRNTEAFF; CDR3nt: TGTGCCAGCAGCCGGGACAGGAACACTGAAGCTTTCTTT; abundance: .; v_gene: TRBV7-2; d_gene: TRBD1; j_gene: TRBJ1-1
CDR3aa: CAWSRQGSFDEQYF; CDR3nt: TGTGCCTGGAGTCGACAGGGGAGTTTCGACGAGCAGTACTTC; abundance: .; v_gene: TRBV30; d_gene: TRBD1; j_gene: TRBJ2-7
CDR3aa: CASSEAPQRGPQHF; CDR3nt: TGTGCCAGCAGTGAAGCCCCCCAGCGGGGGCCCCAGCATTTT; abundance: .; v_gene: TRBV6-1; d_gene: .; j_gene: TRBJ1-5
CDR3aa: CATSTLEAGIDNEQFF; CDR3nt: TGTGCCACCAGCACCCTCGAAGCGGGGATTGACAATGAGCAGTTCTTC; abundance: once; v_gene: TRBV15; d_gene: TRBD2; j_gene: TRBJ2-1
CDR3aa: CASSFRFRGLSSPLHF; CDR3nt: TGTGCCAGCAGTTTTCGGTTCAGGGGGCTAAGTTCACCCCTCCACTTT; abundance: .; v_gene: TRBV28; d_gene: TRBD1; j_gene: TRBJ1-6
CDR3aa: CASSLVGGGRTTDTQYF; CDR3nt: TGTGCCAGCAGCTTGGTCGGCGGGGGGCGGACCACAGATACGCAGTATTTT; abundance: .; v_gene: TRBV5-4; d_gene: TRBD2; j_gene: TRBJ2-3
CDR3aa: CASSSGLYGYTF; CDR3nt: TGTGCCAGCAGTTCTGGGCTCTATGGCTACACCTTC; abundance: .; v_gene: TRBV28; d_gene: .; j_gene: TRBJ1-2
CDR3aa: CASSAPGTDYLETQYF; CDR3nt: TGTGCCAGCAGCGCGCCCGGGACAGATTATTTGGAGACCCAGTACTTC; abundance: .; v_gene: TRBV5-6; d_gene: TRBD1; j_gene: TRBJ2-5
CDR3aa: CATLAGGHDEQYF; CDR3nt: TGTGCCACCTTAGCGGGAGGGCATGACGAGCAGTACTTC; abundance: .; v_gene: TRBV10-3; d_gene: TRBD2; j_gene: TRBJ2-7
CDR3aa: CASKSGGPDTGELFF; CDR3nt: TGTGCCAGTAAATCAGGAGGCCCGGACACCGGGGAGCTGTTTTTT; abundance: .; v_gene: TRBV19; d_gene: .; j_gene: TRBJ2-2
CDR3aa: CASSFRGNYGYTF; CDR3nt: TGTGCCAGCAGCTTCAGGGGAAACTATGGCTACACCTTC; abundance: .; v_gene: TRBV5-4; d_gene: .; j_gene: TRBJ1-2
CDR3aa: CASSQYYEQYF; CDR3nt: TGTGCCAGCAGCCAGTACTACGAGCAGTACTTC; abundance: .; v_gene: TRBV14; d_gene: .; j_gene: TRBJ2-7
CDR3aa: CAISVAGTGKSNTIYF; CDR3nt: TGTGCCATCAGCGTTGCCGGGACAGGGAAGTCAAACACCATATATTTT; abundance: .; v_gene: TRBV10-3; d_gene: TRBD1; j_gene: TRBJ1-3
CDR3aa: CASSLTGTASSGNTIYF; CDR3nt: TGCGCCAGCAGCCTCACCGGGACAGCTAGCTCTGGAAACACCATATATTTT; abundance: .; v_gene: TRBV4-3; d_gene: TRBD1; j_gene: TRBJ1-3
CDR3aa: CASSQVGLYGYTF; CDR3nt: TGCGCCAGCAGCCAAGTTGGACTCTATGGCTACACCTTC; abundance: few; v_gene: TRBV4-3; d_gene: .; j_gene: TRBJ1-2
CDR3aa: CASRLNQADNQPQHF; CDR3nt: TGCGCCAGCAGACTGAACCAGGCCGACAATCAGCCCCAGCATTTT; abundance: .; v_gene: TRBV5-1; d_gene: .; j_gene: TRBJ1-5
CDR3aa: CASSAETVRGGYTF; CDR3nt: TGTGCCAGCAGCGCCGAGACAGTCAGGGGAGGCTACACCTTC; abundance: once; v_gene: TRBV5-4; d_gene: .; j_gene: TRBJ1-2
CDR3aa: CASSSSWWDRGRDGYTF; CDR3nt: TGTGCCAGCAGCTCTTCTTGGTGGGACAGGGGGCGTGACGGCTACACCTTC; abundance: .; v_gene: TRBV7-2; d_gene: TRBD1; j_gene: TRBJ1-2
CDR3aa: CASSPGQGNSYNEQFF; CDR3nt: TGCGCCAGCAGCCCGGGACAGGGGAACTCCTACAATGAGCAGTTCTTC; abundance: few; v_gene: TRBV5-1; d_gene: TRBD1; j_gene: TRBJ2-1
CDR3aa: CASSQEARGPYEQYF; CDR3nt: TGCGCCAGCAGCCAAGAGGCCAGGGGGCCCTACGAGCAGTACTTC; abundance: .; v_gene: TRBV4-3; d_gene: TRBD1; j_gene: TRBJ2-7
CDR3aa: CATSRDRGLNQPQHF; CDR3nt: TGTGCCACCAGCAGAGATAGGGGTTTGAATCAGCCCCAGCATTTT; abundance: once; v_gene: TRBV15; d_gene: .; j_gene: TRBJ1-5
CDR3aa: CASSFSAYEQYF; CDR3nt: TGTGCCAGCAGCTTCTCTGCCTACGAGCAGTACTTC; abundance: .; v_gene: TRBV7-3; d_gene: .; j_gene: TRBJ2-7